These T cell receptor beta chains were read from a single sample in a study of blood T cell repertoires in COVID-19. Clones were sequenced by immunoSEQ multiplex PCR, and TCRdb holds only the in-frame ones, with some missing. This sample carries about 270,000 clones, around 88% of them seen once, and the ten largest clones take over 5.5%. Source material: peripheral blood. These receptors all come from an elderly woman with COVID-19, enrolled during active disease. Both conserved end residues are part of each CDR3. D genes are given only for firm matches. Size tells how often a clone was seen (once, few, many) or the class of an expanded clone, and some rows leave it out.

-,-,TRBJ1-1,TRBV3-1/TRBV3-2,CASSQGAPRGIRVAFF
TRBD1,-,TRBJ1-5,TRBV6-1,CASSGTGGGIYSNQPQHF
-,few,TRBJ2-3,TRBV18,CASSPYTDTQYF
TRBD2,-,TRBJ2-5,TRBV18,CASSREGLGETQYF
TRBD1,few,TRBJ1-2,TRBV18,CASSPGQGYGYTF
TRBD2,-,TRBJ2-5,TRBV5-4,CASSPGLAEETQYF
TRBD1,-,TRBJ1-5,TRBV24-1,CATSDPTGPNQPQHF
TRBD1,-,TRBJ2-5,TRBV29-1,CSVGWQGALETQYF
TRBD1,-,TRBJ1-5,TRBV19,CASTYGTVSNQPQHF
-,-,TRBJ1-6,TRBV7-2,CASSYRASVALHF
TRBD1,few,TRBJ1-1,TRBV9,CASGRQGYTEAFF
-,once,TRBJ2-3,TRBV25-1,CASSDHGQTITDTQYF
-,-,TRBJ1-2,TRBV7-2,CASPSEALLYGYTF
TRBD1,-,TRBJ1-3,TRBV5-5,CASSTARGQGWNSGNTIYF
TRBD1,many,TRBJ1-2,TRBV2,CASSTVRGPNYGYTF
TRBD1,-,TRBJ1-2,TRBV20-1,CSASQGTRTGSGYTF
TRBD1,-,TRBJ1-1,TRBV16,CASSPRQGMNTEAFF
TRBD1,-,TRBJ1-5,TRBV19,CASSIPQGAQPQHF
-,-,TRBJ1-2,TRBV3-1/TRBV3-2,CASSERRSYGYTF
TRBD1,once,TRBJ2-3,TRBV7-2,CASSLEIKGAGTDTQYF
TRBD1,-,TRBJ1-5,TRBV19,CASSPRGTGQPQHF
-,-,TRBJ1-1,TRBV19,CASSKGRVRGEAFF
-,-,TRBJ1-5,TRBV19,CASINPGGNQPQHF
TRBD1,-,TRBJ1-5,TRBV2,CASSDRDRARPQHF
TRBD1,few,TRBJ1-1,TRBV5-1,CASSDREISGNTEAFF
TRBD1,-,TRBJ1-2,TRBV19,CASSPRTGRGGYTF
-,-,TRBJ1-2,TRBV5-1,CASSWEGNDYGYTF
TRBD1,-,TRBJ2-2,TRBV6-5,CASRLGQGTGELFF
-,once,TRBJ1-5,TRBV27,CASSVLEGQPQHF
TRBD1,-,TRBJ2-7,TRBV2,CASSQNIRDRGDLGEQYF
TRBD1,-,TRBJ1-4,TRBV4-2,CASSQAGQQIKKLFF
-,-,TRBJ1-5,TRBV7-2,CASSLGQLSNQPQHF
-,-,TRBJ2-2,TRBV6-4,CASSRNTGELFF
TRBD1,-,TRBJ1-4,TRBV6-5,CASNTGTAGEKLFF